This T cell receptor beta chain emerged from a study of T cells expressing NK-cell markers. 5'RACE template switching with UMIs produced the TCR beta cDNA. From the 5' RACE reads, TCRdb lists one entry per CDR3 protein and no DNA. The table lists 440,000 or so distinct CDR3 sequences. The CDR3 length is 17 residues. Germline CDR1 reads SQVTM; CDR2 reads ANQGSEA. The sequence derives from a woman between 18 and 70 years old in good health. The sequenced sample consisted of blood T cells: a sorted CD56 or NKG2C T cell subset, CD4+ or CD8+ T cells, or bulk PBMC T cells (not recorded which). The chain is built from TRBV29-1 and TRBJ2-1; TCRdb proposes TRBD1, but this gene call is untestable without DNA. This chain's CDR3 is CSGEGGLGGRSYNEQFF.